The clone carrying this T cell receptor (beta chain) was detected ten times or more. Unique molecular identifiers tagged the TCRbeta library. TCRdb redid the calling of the PCR reads with MiXCR, one entry per CDR3 protein. The table lists fewer than 120,000 distinct CDR3 sequences, under 13% of them singletons. V was trimmed by 2 bases and J by 5 bases, leaving 16 bases between them. CDR3 size: 15 residues. Germline V lookup: CDR1 SGHDT, CDR2 YYEEEE. This specimen belongs to a study of T-cell reconstitution after alpha-beta-depleted transplantation in children. The V call is TRBV5-6, the J call TRBJ2-5; D may be TRBD1 (6 bases). The source was PBMCs from the stem cell graft donor, collected from the stem cell graft. The sequence was obtained from a human donor who donated a stem cell graft to a child with acute lymphoblastic leukemia. The CDR3 protein is CASSFQGTPFETQYF. CDR3 in DNA: TGTGCCAGCAGCTTCCAAGGGACACCGTTCGAGACCCAGTACTTC.